This TCR beta chain derives from a study of blood T cell repertoires in COVID-19. About the study: Both acute and convalescent COVID-19 samples were obtained from the United States, Italy and Spain. T cells, B-cell-depleted T cells, or PBMCs supplied cDNA or gDNA.

Repertoires were generated with immunoSEQ multiplex PCR, while TCRdb's copy carries only in-frame clones and drops some. The sample has approximately 220,000 clones, more than 75% seen once; the top ten hold around 3.1%. This sequence originates from a man in his fifties or sixties with acute or convalescent COVID-19. Sequences were obtained from peripheral blood.

The CDR3 DNA is TGTGCCAGCAGTGAAGCTAGGGGGCTTTTCGGTAGCGGGGGGCTCCGGCCCCGGGAGCTGTTTTTT. It yields the protein CASSEARGLFGSGGLRPRELFF. The rearrangement links TRBV2 to TRBJ2-2, with TRBD2 matching 10 bases. In germline, CDR1 is SNHLY, CDR2 FYNNEI. The CDR3 loop spans 22 amino acids. V was pared by 0 bases and J by 9 bases, with 25 bases of the junction left unmatched.